This is a list of T cell receptor beta chains from one sample in a study of shared clonotypes between healthy human individuals. Assay: immunoSEQ multiplex PCR; the TCRdb copy retains only in-frame clones and omits some. Among 2 million to 2.5 million clones listed, around 95% were seen once. Sequenced: naive CD4+ T cells sorted from blood. Receptor source: a man in his late teens or twenties in good health. Each CDR3 is given without its conserved first and last residue.

TRBV7-2,TRBJ2-1,13,ASSLDGRSYNEQF
TRBV7-9,TRBJ2-1,14,ASSPGTSGVNNEQF
TRBV6-1,TRBJ1-2,12,ASSVYRANYGYT
TRBV5-1,TRBJ1-1,11,ASMTTFDTEAF
TRBV28,TRBJ2-5,10,ASSLGLGTQY
TRBV7-2,TRBJ2-4,13,ASSLGGSLRNIQY
TRBV30,TRBJ2-1,13,AWSVDLSSYNEQF
TRBV30,TRBJ1-5,11,AWSDDSNQPQH
TRBV2,TRBJ2-7,13,ASIPSGRGIYEQY
TRBV5-1,TRBJ2-5,12,ASSLVWGAETQY
TRBV2,TRBJ1-1,12,ASSEGLTNTEAF
TRBV7-2,TRBJ2-7,13,ASSRLGVGAYEQY
TRBV14,TRBJ1-1,13,ASSQDFRSGSEAF
TRBV4-3,TRBJ2-3,13,ASSQDKVTTDTQY
TRBV9,TRBJ2-7,12,ASSPQGTIYEQY
TRBV6-5,TRBJ1-3,11,ASGQTSGNTIY
TRBV6-5,TRBJ2-7,9,ASSYGQGRY
TRBV7-2,TRBJ2-1,14,ASRSRLAGGRNEQF
TRBV30,TRBJ2-6,13,AWSPLASGANVLT
TRBV30,TRBJ1-1,11,AWSVEGDTEAF
TRBV19,TRBJ1-1,13,ASSSPTGLNTEAF
TRBV27,TRBJ1-6,11,ASSLLGDSPLH
TRBV28,TRBJ2-5,13,ASSFSGGAGETQY
TRBV6-6,TRBJ2-7,13,ASSYSTVGAYEQY
TRBV30,TRBJ1-4,12,AWNSGQPNEKLF
TRBV5-1,TRBJ1-4,13,ASSEQGTTNEKLF
TRBV6-5,TRBJ1-1,12,ASSSHYQNTEAF
TRBV5-6,TRBJ2-1,13,ASSLGLGGYNEQF
TRBV25-1,TRBJ1-4,13,ASSELRGFGEKLF
TRBV4-1,TRBJ1-2,12,ASSQDPGEYGYT
TRBV10-3,TRBJ1-4,11,AISEGREEKLF
TRBV2,TRBJ1-2,10,ASSEVGGLGT
TRBV18,TRBJ2-7,11,ASSIRGLDEQY
TRBV29-1,TRBJ1-4,11,SVRGEAGEKLF
TRBV10-1,TRBJ2-3,11,ASSEFPADTQY
TRBV28,TRBJ2-5,13,ASNSLAGGQETQY
TRBV2,TRBJ1-2,13,ASSDSQTGGNGYT
TRBV6-1,TRBJ2-1,13,ASSEQGVTYNEQF
TRBV7-2,TRBJ2-5,12,ASSQDRGQETQY
TRBV2,TRBJ1-1,11,ASSLQGNTEAF
TRBV5-1,TRBJ1-1,15,ASSPGVQGAMNTEAF
TRBV7-2,TRBJ1-2,11,ASSTGISYGYT